A single T cell receptor (beta chain) is shown here with its context. Its antigen is undetermined. CD4+ naive, central memory, regulatory and stem cell-like memory cells were sorted via CD45RO/CCR7/CD25/CD127/CD95/CD27. Over 98% purity was reached by all sorted populations. Of the isolated RNA, all was reverse transcribed, and so the sequenced material was expressed TCRB transcripts. The assay was immunoSEQ multiplex PCR, and TCRdb's table has in-frame clones only and misses some. The sample has fewer than 15,000 clones, more than 40% seen once. This record belongs to a study of beta chain features in type 1 diabetes. Study-level findings and limits: Whether HLA type influences TCRB rearrangement remained unresolved here. For patients, the naive, central memory and Treg TCRB repertoires appeared more alike than for healthy donors.

The CDR3 has 14 residues. V dropped 4 bases and J dropped 6 bases, with 13 bases sitting between them. Germline V gene sequence: CDR1 SGDLS, CDR2 YYNGEE. This TCR came from a man in his late teens or twenties in good health. Material for sequencing was stem cell memory CD4+ T cells from blood. The chain joins TRBV9 to TRBJ2-2, with D perhaps matching TRBD2 (5 bases). CDR3: CASSSEGVSGELFF. The CDR3 region has the DNA TGTGCCAGCAGCTCCGAGGGTGTCTCCGGGGAGCTGTTTTTT.